This T cell receptor beta chain came from a study of blood T cell repertoires in COVID-19 (dated by TCRdb to between 2020 and 2021). A note on the overall study: Samples from collaborators originated in the United States, Italy and Spain and spanned both the acute and convalescent phases of COVID-19. The prospective study material was composed of cDNA or gDNA derived from T cells, B-cell-depleted T cells, or PBMCs. Subjects who had been exposed to COVID-19, were actively infected with it, or had recovered from it provided the deeply sampled blood TCRbeta repertoires that made up the dataset. The repertoires were made available in a free public database intended to serve as a resource for research on the immune response to SARS-CoV-2. The samples were drawn from two sources: the first 160 participants of the ongoing ImmuneRACE study, and 1,000 to 1,500 subjects contributed by 6 global collaborators. A de-identified subject ID, COVID-19 status, age in years and sex were almost always included in the sample metadata. HLA class I and class II types, where available, came from metadata supplied by the sample provider rather than from assay-based typing.

General findings and caveats noted by the study authors: How much clinical and demographic metadata was included differed by source and by participant, and the metadata was provided uncurated.

The CDR3 has 14 amino acids, counting the end cysteine and phenylalanine. The retained sequence is limited to the CDR3, 42 bases, with the frame set at the first base. Trimming takes 2 bases from V and 6 bases from J, and the germline ends sit 8 bases apart. CDR1 and CDR2 are read off the germline V gene as KGHSY and FQNENV. TCRbeta CDR3 regions were amplified from genomic DNA by means of the immunoSEQ Assay, a bias-controlled multiplex PCR. The study's processing was this. The number of nucleated cells in each sample was estimated from the amplification of reference gene primers within the assay. To quantify the absolute abundance of each unique TCRbeta CDR3 rearrangement, sequence reads were collapsed and filtered. Productive Simpson clonality was computed per sample as the square root of Simpson's diversity index over productive rearrangements. TCRdb stores this immuneACCESS table with in-frame sequences only. Part of the clones is absent; in the studies checked, under half of the shortfall reflects unresolved V genes, and no reason is known for the rest. The V and J calls and the clone size are those of that table, but D and trimming were determined from the DNA. For this sample there are over 400,000 clones; 70% to 90% appear just once. The leading ten clones occupy 3.2% of the sample.

Comments on this clone: Its antigen remains unidentified. Base qualities are not recorded, but no much larger clone differs from it by a single base.

Whole blood was collected in K2EDTA tubes by collaborating institutions according to the institutions' own protocols. For TCRbeta analysis, collaborators shipped samples in one of three forms: frozen whole blood, isolated PBMCs, or DNA extracted from either of those sample types. The TCR was taken from a human donor in a cohort sampled during active COVID-19. Specimen: peripheral blood. The sequence links TRBV16 to TRBJ1-6; D gene: possibly TRBD1, on 6 matching bases. This receptor has the CDR3 CASSQRTANSPLHF. The nucleotide sequence is TGTGCCAGCAGCCAAAGGACAGCTAATTCACCCCTCCACTTT.